This T cell receptor beta chain came from a study of monozygotic twins with inflammatory bowel disease. The total RNA came straight from whole blood, and T cells were not sorted beforehand. The CDR3 has 15 amino acids. Germline V gene lookup returns CDR1 DFQATT and CDR2 SNEGSKA (reference sequence). Findings and caveats of the study: TCRbeta diversity (inverse Simpson) was lower in IBD patients than in healthy co-twins.

After re-calling the 5' RACE reads, TCRdb lists one entry per CDR3 protein, DNA absent. The sample's table shows 330,000 or so distinct CDR3 sequences. Comments on this clonotype: What it binds is not known.

Sample: blood. This TCR came from a human donor with ulcerative colitis or Crohn's disease, or a healthy co-twin of an affected twin (not recorded which). The chain combines TRBV20-1 with TRBJ1-3. The chain's CDR3 is CSASRTVSSGNTIYF.